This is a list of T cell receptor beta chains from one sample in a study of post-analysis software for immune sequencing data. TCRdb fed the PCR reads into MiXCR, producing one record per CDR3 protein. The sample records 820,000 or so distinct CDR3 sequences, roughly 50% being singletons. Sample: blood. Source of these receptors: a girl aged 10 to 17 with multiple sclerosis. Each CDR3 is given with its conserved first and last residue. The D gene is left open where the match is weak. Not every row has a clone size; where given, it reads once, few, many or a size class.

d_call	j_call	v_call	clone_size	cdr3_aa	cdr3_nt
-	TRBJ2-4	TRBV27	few	CASSFGGLKGEQYF	TGTGCCAGCAGTTTCGGGGGGCTTAAGGGAGAGCAGTACTTC
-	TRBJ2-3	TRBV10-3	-	CAISGQRERDTQYF	TGTGCCATCAGTGGCCAGCGCGAAAGGGATACGCAGTATTTT
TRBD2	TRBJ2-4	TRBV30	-	CAWSGTSGANIQYF	TGTGCCTGGTCCGGGACTAGCGGGGCCAACATTCAGTACTTC
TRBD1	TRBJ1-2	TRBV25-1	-	CASSEKFGGQGAVLYGYTF	TGTGCCAGCAGTGAAAAGTTCGGAGGACAGGGGGCAGTACTCTATGGCTACACCTTC
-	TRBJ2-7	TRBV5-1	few	CASSFRPGREMVDYEQYF	TGCGCCAGCAGCTTCCGTCCTGGACGCGAAATGGTGGACTACGAGCAGTACTTC
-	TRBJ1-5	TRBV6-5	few	CASRPVGASNQPQHF	TGTGCCAGCAGGCCGGTGGGGGCTTCCAATCAGCCCCAGCATTTT
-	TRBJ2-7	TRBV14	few	CASSQSAGNSYEQYF	TGTGCCAGCAGCCAATCGGCGGGAAACTCCTACGAGCAGTACTTC
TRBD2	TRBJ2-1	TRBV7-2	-	CASSLASASGIDEQFF	TGTGCCAGCAGCTTAGCGTCGGCTAGCGGGATCGATGAGCAGTTCTTC
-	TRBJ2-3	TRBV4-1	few	CASSQVGSRVFVRTDTQYF	TGCGCCAGCAGCCAAGTCGGATCCAGGGTTTTTGTCCGGACAGATACGCAGTATTTT
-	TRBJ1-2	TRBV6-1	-	CASSEVPAANYGYTF	TGTGCCAGCAGTGAAGTTCCAGCAGCTAACTATGGCTACACCTTC
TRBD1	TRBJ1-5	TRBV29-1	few	CSVVTGPGQPQHF	TGCAGCGTTGTGACAGGGCCGGGTCAGCCCCAGCATTTT
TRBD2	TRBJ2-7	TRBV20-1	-	CSAVMGTSLHEQYF	TGCAGTGCGGTGATGGGGACTAGTCTCCACGAGCAGTACTTC
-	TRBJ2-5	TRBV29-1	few	CSVPLGPQETQYF	TGCAGCGTTCCCCTGGGGCCCCAAGAGACCCAGTACTTC
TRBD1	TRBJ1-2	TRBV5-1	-	CASSDRDRGDYGYTF	TGCGCCAGCAGCGACCGGGACAGGGGGGACTATGGCTACACCTTC
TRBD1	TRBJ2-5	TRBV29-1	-	CSGGDRAPWETQYF	TGCAGCGGCGGAGACAGGGCGCCCTGGGAGACCCAGTACTTC
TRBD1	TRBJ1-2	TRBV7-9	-	CASSLADRAGGYTF	TGTGCCAGCAGCTTAGCGGACAGGGCGGGTGGCTACACCTTC
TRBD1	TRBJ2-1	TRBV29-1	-	CSVESLSFGTGSFEQFF	TGCAGCGTTGAAAGTCTATCGTTTGGGACAGGGTCCTTTGAGCAGTTCTTC
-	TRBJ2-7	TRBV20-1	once	CSASPRRGESYEQYF	TGCAGTGCTTCCCCCAGACGCGGGGAATCATACGAGCAGTACTTC
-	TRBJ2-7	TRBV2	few	CASISTGVSYEQYF	TGTGCCAGCATTTCGACAGGCGTCTCCTACGAGCAGTACTTC
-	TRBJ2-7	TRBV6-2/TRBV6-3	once	CANSRETVSSYEQYF	TGTGCCAACAGTCGCGAGACGGTTAGCTCCTACGAGCAGTACTTC
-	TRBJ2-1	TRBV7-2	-	CASSLAGFGGEQFF	TGTGCCAGCAGCTTAGCGGGCTTCGGGGGTGAGCAGTTCTTC
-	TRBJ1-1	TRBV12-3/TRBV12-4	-	CASSHYGGANEAFF	TGTGCCAGCAGCCATTACGGGGGGGCGAATGAAGCTTTCTTT
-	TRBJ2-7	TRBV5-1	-	CASSLKQGVYEQYF	TGCGCCAGCAGCTTAAAGCAGGGAGTCTACGAGCAGTACTTC
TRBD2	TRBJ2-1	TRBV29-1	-	CSATSGPTDFNNEQFF	TGCAGCGCAACTAGCGGGCCCACGGATTTTAACAATGAGCAGTTCTTC
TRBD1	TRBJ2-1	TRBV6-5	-	CASIAFAGQGAREQFF	TGTGCCAGCATCGCTTTTGCGGGACAGGGGGCGCGGGAGCAGTTCTTC
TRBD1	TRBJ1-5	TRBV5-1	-	CASSFTGAPNQPQHF	TGCGCCAGCAGCTTTACAGGGGCTCCCAATCAGCCCCAGCATTTT
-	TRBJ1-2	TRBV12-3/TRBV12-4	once	CASSLGFSYGYTF	TGTGCCAGCAGTTTAGGGTTCAGCTATGGCTACACCTTC
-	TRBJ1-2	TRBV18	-	CASSPSARRFYGYTF	TGTGCCAGCTCACCTTCGGCCCGGCGATTCTATGGCTACACCTTC
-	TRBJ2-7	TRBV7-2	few	CASSLSPEQYF	TGTGCCAGCAGCTTAAGCCCCGAGCAGTACTTC
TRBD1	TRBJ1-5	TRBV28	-	CASSSGTEQRQPQHF	TGTGCCAGCAGTTCCGGGACAGAGCAAAGACAGCCCCAGCATTTT
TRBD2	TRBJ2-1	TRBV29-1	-	CSVEIAAGGKGNEQFF	TGCAGCGTTGAAATTGCGGCGGGAGGGAAAGGGAATGAGCAGTTCTTC
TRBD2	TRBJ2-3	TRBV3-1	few	CASSQVPGGTSPDTQYF	TGTGCCAGCAGCCAAGTTCCCGGGGGGACTAGCCCAGATACGCAGTATTTT
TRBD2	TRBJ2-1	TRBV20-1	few	CSAPDSGSSHEQFF	TGCAGTGCTCCTGATAGCGGGAGCTCGCATGAGCAGTTCTTC
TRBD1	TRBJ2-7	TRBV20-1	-	CSARGELGGNEQYF	TGCAGTGCTAGAGGAGAGTTAGGGGGCAACGAGCAGTACTTC
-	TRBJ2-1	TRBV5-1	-	CASSLVVLGEQFF	TGCGCCAGCAGCTTGGTTGTTTTGGGTGAGCAGTTCTTC
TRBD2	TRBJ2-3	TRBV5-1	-	CASSAGLAGGVADTQYF	TGCGCCAGCAGCGCCGGACTAGCGGGAGGGGTGGCAGATACGCAGTATTTT
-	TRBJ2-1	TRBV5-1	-	CASSPLGVNEQFF	TGCGCCAGCAGCCCGTTAGGGGTCAATGAGCAGTTCTTC
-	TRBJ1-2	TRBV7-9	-	CASSARDGNYGYTF	TGTGCCAGCAGCGCCCGGGACGGGAACTATGGCTACACCTTC
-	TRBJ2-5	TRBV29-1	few	CSVQGTPETQYF	TGCAGCGTCCAAGGGACCCCAGAGACCCAGTACTTC
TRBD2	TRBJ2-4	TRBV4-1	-	CASSLGLAGLDIRYF	TGCGCCAGCAGCCTCGGACTAGCGGGGTTGGACATTCGGTACTTC
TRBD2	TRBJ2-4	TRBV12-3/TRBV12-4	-	CASSRTGLAGGIQYF	TGTGCCAGCAGTCGTACGGGACTAGCGGGAGGCATTCAGTACTTC
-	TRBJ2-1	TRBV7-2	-	CASSLAPRGSTGWDEQFF	TGTGCCAGCAGCTTAGCGCCTCGGGGGTCTACGGGTTGGGATGAGCAGTTCTTC
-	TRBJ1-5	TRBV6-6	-	CASTKLSGGVSNQPQHF	TGTGCCAGCACCAAACTATCCGGGGGCGTTAGCAATCAGCCCCAGCATTTT
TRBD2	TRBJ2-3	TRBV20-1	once	CSARSERTSGRAGPTDTQYF	TGCAGTGCTAGATCCGAAAGGACTAGCGGGAGGGCCGGCCCCACAGATACGCAGTATTTT
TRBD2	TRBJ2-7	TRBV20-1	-	CSARSPGTSGSSYEQYF	TGCAGTGCTAGAAGTCCCGGGACTAGCGGGAGCTCCTACGAGCAGTACTTC
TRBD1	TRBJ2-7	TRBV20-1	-	CSARDRNRGTYEQYF	TGCAGTGCTAGAGATAGGAACAGGGGCACCTACGAGCAGTACTTC
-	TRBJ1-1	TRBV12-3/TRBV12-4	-	CASSPGLIPNTEAFF	TGTGCCAGCAGTCCCGGACTCATTCCAAACACTGAAGCTTTCTTT
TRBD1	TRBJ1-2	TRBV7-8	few	CASSLAGTGQEGYTF	TGTGCCAGCAGCTTAGCCGGGACAGGGCAGGAGGGCTACACCTTC
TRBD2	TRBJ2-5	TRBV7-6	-	CASSLGLALQETQYF	TGTGCCAGCAGCCTCGGACTAGCTTTACAAGAGACCCAGTACTTC
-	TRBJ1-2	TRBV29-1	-	CSVEGGRINYGYTF	TGCAGCGTTGAAGGCGGACGGATTAACTATGGCTACACCTTC
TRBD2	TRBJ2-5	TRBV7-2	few	CASSLASGVLETQYF	TGTGCCAGCAGCTTGGCTAGCGGGGTTCTGGAGACCCAGTACTTC
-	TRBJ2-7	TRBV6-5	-	CASYGDSYEQYF	TGTGCCAGCTATGGCGACTCCTACGAGCAGTACTTC
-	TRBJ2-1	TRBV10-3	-	CAISQGSYEQFF	TGTGCCATATCACAGGGCTCATACGAGCAGTTCTTC
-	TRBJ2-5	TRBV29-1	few	CSVERSLGETQYF	TGCAGCGTTGAAAGGTCCCTGGGAGAGACCCAGTACTTC
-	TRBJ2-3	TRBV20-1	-	CSARTLRADTQYF	TGCAGTGCTCGCACCCTTAGGGCAGATACGCAGTATTTT
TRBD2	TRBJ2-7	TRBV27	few	CASTRGSGGYEQYF	TGTGCCAGCACCCGGGGTAGCGGGGGCTACGAGCAGTACTTC
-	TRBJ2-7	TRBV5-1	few	CASSPIRDTSPYEQYF	TGCGCCAGCAGCCCTATCCGGGACACGAGCCCCTACGAGCAGTACTTC
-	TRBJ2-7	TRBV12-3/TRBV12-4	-	CASSLRLSYEQYF	TGTGCCAGCAGTTTAAGATTATCCTACGAGCAGTACTTC
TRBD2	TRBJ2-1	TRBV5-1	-	CASQTGGGSYNEQFF	TGCGCCAGCCAAACCGGGGGGGGCTCCTACAATGAGCAGTTCTTC
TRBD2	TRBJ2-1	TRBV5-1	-	CASSLVPPLTSGSSDEQFF	TGCGCCAGCAGCTTGGTTCCCCCCCTGACTAGCGGGAGTTCGGATGAGCAGTTCTTC